This T cell receptor beta chain emerged from a study of low-dose radiotherapy and immunotherapy resistance in tumors. Indicated time point: after trial treatment. The treatment is: LDRT plus nivolumab, ipilimumab, low-dose cyclophosphamide and aspirin (RACIN trial). With a V-primer adapter and a constant-region primer, TCRs were amplified for about 22 PCR cycles. A single record per CDR3 protein comes from TCRdb applying MiXCR to the reads. Altogether around 57,000 distinct CDR3 sequences are present, roughly a third being singletons, with the ten largest covering approximately 8.4%. This CDR3 has 15 residues. Germline loops: CDR1 SGHRS, CDR2 YFSETQ. V was trimmed by 1 base and J by 4 bases, leaving 14 bases between them.

The genes are TRBV5-1 and TRBJ1-1, with a weak D call TRBD1 (6 bases). The sample was PBMCs, taken after low-dose radiotherapy plus immunotherapy. The sequence was collected from a male donor with rectosigmoid adenocarcinoma. CDR3 loop: CASSLTGTGGTEAFF. CDR3 DNA sequence: TGCGCCAGCAGCTTGACAGGGACGGGGGGCACTGAAGCTTTCTTT. Supplemented by reference TRBV5-1 and TRBJ1-1, the full variable domain reads KAGVTQTPRYLIKTRGQQVTLSCSPISGHRSVSWYQQTPGQGLQFLFEYFSETQRNKGNFPGRFSGRQFSNSRSEMNVSTLELGDSALYLCASSLTGTGGTEAFFGQGTRLTVV.